This T cell receptor beta chain appears in the sequencing data of a study of blood T cell repertoires in COVID-19. Profiling relied on immunoSEQ multiplex PCR, and the TCRdb table lists in-frame clones only, not all of them. Among 110,000 or so clones listed, about 80% were seen once. Germline CDR1 is SGHDT and CDR2 is YYEEEE. After removal of 2 bases from V and 5 bases from J, the junction contained 17 bases not matched to a gene. The CDR3 sequence is 18 residues long. The rearrangement links TRBV5-6 to TRBJ2-5; 8 positions agree with TRBD1. This TCR was sampled from a man between 70 and 80 years old with acute or convalescent COVID-19. Sequencing was performed on peripheral blood. The CDR3 DNA sequence: TGTGCCAGCAGCTTTTTTTCCCCGTACAGGGGGTCGGGGGAGACCCAGTACTTC. Its protein product is CASSFFSPYRGSGETQYF.